This T cell receptor beta chain was documented in a study of response to subunit inactivated influenza vaccine. This CDR3 has 15 residues. From germline, CDR1 is SGHRS and CDR2 YFSETQ. Trimming pared 2 bases from V and 0 bases from J, leaving 12 bases between. This clonotype was seen a few times. MiXCR, run by TCRdb on the RT-PCR reads, gives a single entry per CDR3 protein. The sample contains about 800,000 distinct CDR3 sequences, roughly 20% of which appear only once. The starting material was PBMCs from blood, obtained roughly 5 days after vaccination. This clonotype was sampled from a man in his fifties who received an inactivated influenza vaccine. This chain uses TRBV5-1 with TRBJ2-7; a possible D gene is TRBD2 (5 bases). CDR3 protein: CASSFEGYSSYEQYF. The CDR3 DNA sequence: TGCGCCAGCAGCTTTGAGGGCTACAGCTCCTACGAGCAGTACTTC.